A single sample is the source of the 7 T cell receptor beta chains below, sequenced in a study of cytomegalovirus exposure and HLA in healthy donors. The PCR employed 60 Vbeta primers together with 13 Jbeta primers. The table came from immunoSEQ multiplex PCR; TCRdb's copy has only in-frame clones and leaves some out. The table lists about 190,000 clones, roughly three quarters of them singletons. Sequencing used PBMCs. The origin of the receptors is a woman aged 18-29 years in good health and CMV-seronegative.

The rearrangement joins TRBV5-1 to TRBJ1-2; no firm D call. The CDR3 totals 13 residues. Trimming pared 0 bases from V and 3 bases from J, leaving 6 bases between. Germline V CDR1 and CDR2: SGHRS, YFSETQ. The chain's CDR3 is CASSLGPDYGYTF. Here the CDR3 DNA reads TGCGCCAGCAGCTTGGGTCCTGACTATGGCTACACCTTC.

The table lists this clone with a few counts. V and J are TRBV27 and TRBJ1-1, with 9 bases aligning to TRBD1. The germline V gene has CDR1 MNHEY and CDR2 SMNVEV (reference sequence). The V and J ends lost 6 bases and 3 bases, in that order; junction bases with no gene match: 11. The CDR3 consists of 16 residues. CDR3 DNA sequence: TGTGCCAGCAGCCCGGCCGGGACAGGGAAGGACACTGAAGCTTTCTTT. It encodes CASSPAGTGKDTEAFF.

This chain joins TRBV7-2 and TRBJ2-7, with 7 positions matching TRBD2. V shed 1 base and J 6 bases; nucleotides not matched to a gene: 3. The V gene's germline CDR1 is SGHTA and CDR2 FQGNSA. The length of the CDR3 is 13 residues. The CDR3: CASSLVREGEQYF. The CDR3 nucleotides are TGTGCCAGCAGCTTAGTCAGGGAGGGCGAGCAGTACTTC.

The rearrangement uses TRBV28 and TRBJ2-1, with TRBD2 matching over 10 bases. CDR1 and CDR2 (germline): MDHEN, SYDVKM. The CDR3 is 16 amino acids. V was pared by 5 bases and J by 4 bases, with 8 bases of the junction left unmatched. The CDR3 sequence is CASSRKTSGEYNEQFF. The CDR3 DNA is TGTGCCAGCAGTCGGAAAACTAGCGGGGAGTACAATGAGCAGTTCTTC.

The chain joins TRBV14 to TRBJ2-3; 7 bases fit TRBD1. This CDR3 comprises 17 residues. V lost 0 bases and J lost 3; bases outside the gene matches: 9. Looked up from germline, CDR1 is SGHDN and CDR2 is FVKESK. CDR3 DNA: TGTGCCAGCAGCCAAGAGCCAGGGGGAGATGGGACAGATACGCAGTATTTT. Amino acids: CASSQEPGGDGTDTQYF.

This clone was detected only a few times. The chain carries TRBV7-2 and TRBJ2-1, with TRBD2 matching over 12 bases. CDR1 SGHTA and CDR2 FQGNSA come from the germline V gene. The junction had 7 bases not matched to a gene; V was cut back by 4 bases and J by 0 bases. The CDR3 length is 18 residues. The CDR3: CASSWGLAGTSSYNEQFF. DNA of the CDR3: TGTGCCAGCAGCTGGGGACTAGCGGGCACAAGCTCCTACAATGAGCAGTTCTTC.

This chain uses TRBV27 with TRBJ2-1; TRBD2 matches 7 bases. The germline CDR1 and CDR2 sequences are MNHEY and SMNVEV (reference sequence). The V gene end was trimmed by 5 bases and the J gene end by 0 bases; junction bases not matched to a gene: 7. CDR3 length: 16 residues. CDR3 in DNA: TGTGCCAGCAGTACACCCCTAGCGGCCTCCTACAATGAGCAGTTCTTC. Protein: CASSTPLAASYNEQFF.